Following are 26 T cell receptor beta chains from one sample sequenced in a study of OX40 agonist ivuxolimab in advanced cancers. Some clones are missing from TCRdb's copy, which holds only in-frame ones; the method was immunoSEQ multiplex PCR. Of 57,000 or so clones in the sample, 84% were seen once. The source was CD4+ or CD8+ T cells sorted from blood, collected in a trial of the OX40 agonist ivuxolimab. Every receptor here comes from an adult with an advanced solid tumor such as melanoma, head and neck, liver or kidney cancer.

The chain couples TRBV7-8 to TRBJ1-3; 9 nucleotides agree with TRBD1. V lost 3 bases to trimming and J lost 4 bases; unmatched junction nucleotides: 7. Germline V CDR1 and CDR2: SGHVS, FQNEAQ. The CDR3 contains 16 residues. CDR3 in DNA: TGTGCCAGCAGCTTCCCGGGACAGGGAAGGGGAAACACCATATATTTT. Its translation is CASSFPGQGRGNTIYF.

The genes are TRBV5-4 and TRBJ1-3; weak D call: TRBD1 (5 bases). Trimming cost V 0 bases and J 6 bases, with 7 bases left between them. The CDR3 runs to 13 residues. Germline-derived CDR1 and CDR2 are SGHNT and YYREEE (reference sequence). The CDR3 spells CASSLDRKNTIYF. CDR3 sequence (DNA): TGTGCCAGCAGCTTGGACAGGAAAAACACCATATATTTT.

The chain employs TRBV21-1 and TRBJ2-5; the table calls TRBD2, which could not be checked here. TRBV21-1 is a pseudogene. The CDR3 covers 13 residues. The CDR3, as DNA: TGTGCCAGCATTAAGGGCGGAGGGGAGACCCAGTACTTC. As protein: CASIKGGGETQYF.

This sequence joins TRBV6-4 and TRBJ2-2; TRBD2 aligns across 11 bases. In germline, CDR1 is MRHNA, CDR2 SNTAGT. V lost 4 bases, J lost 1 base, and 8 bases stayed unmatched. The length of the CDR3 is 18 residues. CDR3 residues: CASSVLAGGLLNTGELFF. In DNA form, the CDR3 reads TGTGCCAGCAGTGTGCTAGCGGGGGGCTTATTGAACACCGGGGAGCTGTTTTTT.

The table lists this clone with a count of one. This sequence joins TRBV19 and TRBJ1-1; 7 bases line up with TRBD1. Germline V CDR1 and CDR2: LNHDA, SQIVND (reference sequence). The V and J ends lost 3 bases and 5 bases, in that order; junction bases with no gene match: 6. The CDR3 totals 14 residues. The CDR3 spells CASSIRGVLTEAFF. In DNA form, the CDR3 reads TGTGCCAGTAGTATCAGGGGGGTCCTAACTGAAGCTTTCTTT.

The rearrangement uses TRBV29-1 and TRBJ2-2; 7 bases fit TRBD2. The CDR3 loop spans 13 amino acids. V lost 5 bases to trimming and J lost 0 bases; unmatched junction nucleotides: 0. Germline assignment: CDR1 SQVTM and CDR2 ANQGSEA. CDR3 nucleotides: TGCAGCGTTCTAGCGGCGAACACCGGGGAGCTGTTTTTT. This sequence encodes CSVLAANTGELFF.

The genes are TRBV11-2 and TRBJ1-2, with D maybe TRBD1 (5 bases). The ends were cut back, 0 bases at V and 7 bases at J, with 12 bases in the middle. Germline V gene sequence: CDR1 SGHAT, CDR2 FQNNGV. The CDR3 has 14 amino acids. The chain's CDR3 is CASSLDGRVGGYTF. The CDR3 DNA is TGTGCCAGCAGCTTAGATGGCAGGGTCGGTGGCTACACCTTC.

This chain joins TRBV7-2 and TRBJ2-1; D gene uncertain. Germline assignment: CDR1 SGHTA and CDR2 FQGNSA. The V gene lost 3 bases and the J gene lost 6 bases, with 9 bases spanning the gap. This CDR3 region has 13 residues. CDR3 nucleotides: TGTGCCAGCAGCTTGACCAGACGCAATGAGCAGTTCTTC. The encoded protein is CASSLTRRNEQFF.

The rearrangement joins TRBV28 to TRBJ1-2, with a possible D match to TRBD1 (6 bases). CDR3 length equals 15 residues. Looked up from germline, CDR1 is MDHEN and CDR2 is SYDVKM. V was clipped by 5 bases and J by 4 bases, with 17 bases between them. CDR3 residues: CASSANVRDIYGYTF. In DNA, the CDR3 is TGTGCCAGCAGTGCAAACGTACGGGACATCTATGGCTACACCTTC.

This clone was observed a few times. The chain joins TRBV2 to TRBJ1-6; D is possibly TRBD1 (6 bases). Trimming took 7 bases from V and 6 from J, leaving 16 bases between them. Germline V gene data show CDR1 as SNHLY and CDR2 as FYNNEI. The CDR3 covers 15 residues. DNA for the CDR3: TGTGCCAGCACCCCGGGGGCAGGGCCTAATTCACCCCTCCACTTT. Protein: CASTPGAGPNSPLHF.

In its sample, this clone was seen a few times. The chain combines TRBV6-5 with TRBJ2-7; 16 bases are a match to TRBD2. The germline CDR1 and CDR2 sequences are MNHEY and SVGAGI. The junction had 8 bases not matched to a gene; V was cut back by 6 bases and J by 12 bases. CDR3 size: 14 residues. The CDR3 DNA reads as TGTGCCAGCAGCTCCGGGACTAGCGGGAGGGCCCTGTACTTC. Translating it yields CASSSGTSGRALYF.

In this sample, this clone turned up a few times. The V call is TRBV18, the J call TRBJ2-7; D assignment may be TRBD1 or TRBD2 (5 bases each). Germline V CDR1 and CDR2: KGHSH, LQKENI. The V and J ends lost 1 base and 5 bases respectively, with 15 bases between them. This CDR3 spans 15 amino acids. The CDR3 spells CASSPQGRPPDEQYF. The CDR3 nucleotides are TGTGCCAGCTCACCACAGGGACGACCCCCTGACGAGCAGTACTTC. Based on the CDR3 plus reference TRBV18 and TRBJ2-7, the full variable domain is NAGVMQNPRHLVRRRGQEARLRCSPMKGHSHVYWYRQLPEEGLKFMVYLQKENIIDESGMPKERFSAEFPKEGPSILRIQQVVRGDSAAYFCASSPQGRPPDEQYFGPGTRLTVT.

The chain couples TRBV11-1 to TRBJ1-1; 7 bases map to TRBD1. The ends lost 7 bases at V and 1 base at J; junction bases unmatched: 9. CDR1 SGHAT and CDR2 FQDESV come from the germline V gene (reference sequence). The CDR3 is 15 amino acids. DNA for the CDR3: TGTGCCAGCAACCCGGCGACAGGGAGGAACACTGAAGCTTTCTTT. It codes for CASNPATGRNTEAFF.

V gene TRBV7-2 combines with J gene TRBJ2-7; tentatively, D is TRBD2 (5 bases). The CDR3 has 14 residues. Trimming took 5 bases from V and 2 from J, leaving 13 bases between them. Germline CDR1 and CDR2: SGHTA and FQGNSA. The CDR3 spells CASSQEDGTYEQYF. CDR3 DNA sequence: TGTGCCAGCAGCCAAGAGGACGGGACCTACGAGCAGTACTTC.

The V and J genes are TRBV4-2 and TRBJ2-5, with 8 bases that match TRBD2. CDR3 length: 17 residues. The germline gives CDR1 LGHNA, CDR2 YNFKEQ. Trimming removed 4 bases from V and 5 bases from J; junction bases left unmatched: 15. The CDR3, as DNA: TGTGCCAGCAGCCCCTCGGGCTTGGCGGGGGGCCCGGAGACCCAGTACTTC. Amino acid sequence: CASSPSGLAGGPETQYF.

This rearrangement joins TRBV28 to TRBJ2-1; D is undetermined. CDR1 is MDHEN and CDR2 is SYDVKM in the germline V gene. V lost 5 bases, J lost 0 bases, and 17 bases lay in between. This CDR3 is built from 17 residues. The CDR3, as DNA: TGTGCCAGCAGTCCACAAAACTGGTATAGCTCCTACAATGAGCAGTTCTTC. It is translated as CASSPQNWYSSYNEQFF.

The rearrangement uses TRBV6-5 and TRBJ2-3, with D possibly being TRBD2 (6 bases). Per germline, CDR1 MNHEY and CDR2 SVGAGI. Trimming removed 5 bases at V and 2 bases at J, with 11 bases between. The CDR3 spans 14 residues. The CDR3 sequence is CASSTGLITDTQYF. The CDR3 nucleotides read TGTGCCAGCAGTACGGGACTTATCACAGATACGCAGTATTTT.

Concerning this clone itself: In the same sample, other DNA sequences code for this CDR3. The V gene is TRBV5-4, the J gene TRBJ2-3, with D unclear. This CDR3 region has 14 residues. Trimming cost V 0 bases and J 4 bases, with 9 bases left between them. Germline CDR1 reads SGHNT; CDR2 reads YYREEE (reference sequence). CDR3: CASSLAGVADTQYF. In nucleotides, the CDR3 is TGTGCCAGCAGCTTGGCCGGTGTCGCAGATACGCAGTATTTT.

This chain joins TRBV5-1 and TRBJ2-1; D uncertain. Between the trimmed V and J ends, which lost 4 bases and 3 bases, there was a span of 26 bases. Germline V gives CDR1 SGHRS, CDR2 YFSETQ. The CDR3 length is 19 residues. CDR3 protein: CASSTPGLGSPPGYNEQFF. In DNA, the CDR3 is TGCGCCAGCAGCACCCCTGGGTTGGGATCACCCCCGGGCTACAATGAGCAGTTCTTC.

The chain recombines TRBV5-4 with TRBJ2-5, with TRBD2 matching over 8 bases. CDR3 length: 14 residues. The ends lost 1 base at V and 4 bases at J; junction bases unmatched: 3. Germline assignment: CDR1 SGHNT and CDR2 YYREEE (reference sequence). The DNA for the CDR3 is TGTGCCAGCAGCTTGCGGGGGGGGGCAGAGACCCAGTACTTC. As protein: CASSLRGGAETQYF. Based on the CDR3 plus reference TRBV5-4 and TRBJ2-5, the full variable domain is ETGVTQSPTHLIKTRGQQVTLRCSSQSGHNTVSWYQQALGQGPQFIFQYYREEENGRGNFPPRFSGLQFPNYSSELNVNALELDDSALYLCASSLRGGAETQYFGPGTRLLVL.

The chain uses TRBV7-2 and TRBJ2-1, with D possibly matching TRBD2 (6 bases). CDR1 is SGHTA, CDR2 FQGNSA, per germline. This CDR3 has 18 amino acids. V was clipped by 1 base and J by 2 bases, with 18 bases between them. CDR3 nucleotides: TGTGCCAGCAGCTTAGTTGGCGGGGCCCGGGTTGCCTACAATGAGCAGTTCTTC. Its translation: CASSLVGGARVAYNEQFF.

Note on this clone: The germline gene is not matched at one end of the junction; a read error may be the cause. The DNA for the CDR3 is TGTGCCACCAGCAGAGATCGTTTCGGGTCAGCGCTTTTT. It codes for CATSRDRFGSALF. The chain has TRBV15 and TRBJ1-3; D not certain. The germline gives CDR1 LNHNV, CDR2 YYDKDF (reference sequence). CDR3 length: 13 residues. Filled out from reference TRBV15 and TRBJ1-3, the complete variable domain reads DAMVIQNPRYQVTQFGKPVTLSCSQTLNHNVMYWYQQKSSQAPKLLFHYYDKDFNNEADTPDNFQSRRPNTSFCFLDIRSPGLGDTAMYLCATSRDRFGSALFGEGSWLTVV.

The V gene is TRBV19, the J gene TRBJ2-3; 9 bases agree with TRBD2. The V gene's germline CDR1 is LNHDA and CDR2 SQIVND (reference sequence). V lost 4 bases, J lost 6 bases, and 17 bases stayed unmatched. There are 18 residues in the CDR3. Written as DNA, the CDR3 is TGTGCCAGTAGTAAAGAAGGGCGGGGGGGTTTGGCAATCGATACGCAGTATTTT. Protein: CASSKEGRGGLAIDTQYF.

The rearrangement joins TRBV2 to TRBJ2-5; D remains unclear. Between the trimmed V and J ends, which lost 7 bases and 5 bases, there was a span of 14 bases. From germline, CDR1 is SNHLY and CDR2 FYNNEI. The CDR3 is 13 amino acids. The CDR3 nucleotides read TGTGCCAGCATCGTAGGAACCGGGGAGACCCAGTACTTC. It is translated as CASIVGTGETQYF.

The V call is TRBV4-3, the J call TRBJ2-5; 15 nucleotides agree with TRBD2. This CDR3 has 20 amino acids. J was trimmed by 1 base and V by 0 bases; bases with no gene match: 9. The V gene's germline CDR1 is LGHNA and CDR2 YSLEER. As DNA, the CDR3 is TGCGCCAGCAGCCAAGATTATCGGGGGACTAGCGGGGGGTTCCAAGAGACCCAGTACTTC. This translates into CASSQDYRGTSGGFQETQYF.

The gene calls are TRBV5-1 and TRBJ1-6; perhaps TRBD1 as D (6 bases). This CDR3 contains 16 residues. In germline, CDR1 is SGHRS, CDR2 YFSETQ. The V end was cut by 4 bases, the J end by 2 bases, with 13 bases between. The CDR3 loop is CASSPEGGTYNSPLHF. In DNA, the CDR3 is TGCGCCAGCAGCCCTGAGGGGGGCACCTATAATTCACCCCTCCACTTT.